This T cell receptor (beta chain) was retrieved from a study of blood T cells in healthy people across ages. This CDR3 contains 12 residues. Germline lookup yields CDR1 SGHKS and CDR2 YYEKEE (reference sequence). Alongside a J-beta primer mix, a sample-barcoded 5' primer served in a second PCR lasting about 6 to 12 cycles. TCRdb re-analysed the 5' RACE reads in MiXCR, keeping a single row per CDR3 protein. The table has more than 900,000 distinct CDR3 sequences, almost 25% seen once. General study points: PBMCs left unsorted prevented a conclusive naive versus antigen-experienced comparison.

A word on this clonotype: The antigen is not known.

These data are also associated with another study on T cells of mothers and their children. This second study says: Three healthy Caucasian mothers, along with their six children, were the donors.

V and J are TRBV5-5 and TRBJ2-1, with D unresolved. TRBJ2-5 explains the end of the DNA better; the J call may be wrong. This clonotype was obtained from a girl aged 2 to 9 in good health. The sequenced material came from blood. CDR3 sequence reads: CASSASFETQYF. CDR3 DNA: TGTGCCAGCAGCGCCTCGTTTGAGACCCAGTACTTC.